This TCR beta chain was found in a study of T cells in women clearing cervical HPV infection (dated by TCRdb to the late 2010s). Context from the whole study: The cases were 25 women with histologically confirmed HPV16-related CIN3 or worse, and 2 of those women had invasive cancers. The 20 to 25 controls were women who cleared a single incident HPV16 infection within 12 months without developing precancer or cancer. Blood from cases was drawn at the visit where the lesion was first identified, while blood from controls was drawn once the infection was no longer detected. Among cases, blood sampling occurred a median of about 150 days after lesion detection, with an interquartile range of roughly 90 to 200 days. Since only a few of the women had HLA typing available, the possibility that HLA type was acting as a confounder could not be ruled out. The exploratory proof-of-principle case-control study was nested within the Guanacaste HPV Natural History Study in Costa Rica and compared TCR repertoires across cervical HPV16 outcomes. Cases and controls were matched on age within five years and on year of sample collection. A median age of approximately 30 years was observed in cases versus around 40 in controls, and no significant differences in baseline characteristics were found. In the parent cohort, around 10,000 women aged 18 or older were enrolled in Guanacaste, Costa Rica, during about 1992 to 1994 and were followed for 7 to 8 years. Five blinded duplicates per group were added as quality controls, giving some 60 samples: 50 or so participants and 10 replicates. Broader findings and caveats from the paper: Across sequencing depths, CIN3+ cases showed significantly higher TCR repertoire richness than controls, but evenness did not differ between the groups. Lower TRBV6-7 relative abundance was observed in cases than in controls (around 0.1% versus 0.15%; Bonferroni P = 0.0008). Random forest classifiers combining richness and V gene abundances distinguished cases from controls with an estimated AUC of roughly 0.8. Because the number of T cells per sample was unknown, the richness differences could reflect varying T-cell content rather than repertoire biology. Because of the cross-sectional design, the study could not determine whether the associations came before infection or resulted from infection, and neither effector/memory subsets nor HPV-specific T cells were isolated.

Every participant had a single incident cervical HPV16 infection, and women with prevalent HPV16 infections were excluded. Cervical HPV DNA was detected by MY09/MY11 PCR and genotyped by dot-blot hybridization. Fifteen mL of heparinized blood were centrifuged, and the buffy coat was split into aliquots, frozen at -30 degrees C, and then kept at -80 degrees C. QIAGEN kits were used to extract genomic DNA from the buffy coat specimens. A remark on this clone: The specificity of this receptor is unknown. The missing CDR3 end, 3 residues past where the read stops, is filled in from the germline J gene.

The immunoSEQ assay used multiplex PCR to amplify TCR beta CDR3 regions from an average of approximately 1,100 ng of genomic DNA per sample. To correct primer bias, the assay used a complete synthetic TCR repertoire to set an amplification baseline. The amplicons were sequenced on the Illumina platform. As for the original processing: Error correction of the sequences involved clustering with frequency ratios plus a modified nearest-neighbor algorithm, after which the sequences were analyzed in the immunoSEQ Analyzer using IMGT gene definitions. At each rarefaction depth, TCR richness and evenness were averaged across 20 rarefaction repeats, and samples with fewer sequences than that depth were excluded. Wilcoxon rank sum tests with FDR correction were used to compare relative abundances of V, D and J genes between the groups. In the blinded duplicates, the intraclass correlation was 90% to 97% for TCR richness and averaged around 78% across 60 to 70 gene segments. As stored in TCRdb, this immuneACCESS dataset retains in-frame rearrangements with V and J assigned. A fraction of the clones does not appear; measured against another copy, unresolved V genes explain less than half of the discrepancy, and the remainder lacks a known reason. That table is the source of V, J and clone size, and D and trimming were worked out from the DNA. The table kept for this sample lists approximately 31,000 clones. The top ten clones comprise 4.2% of the sample.

CDR1 is given as SEHNR and CDR2 as FQNEAQ, both from the germline V gene (reference sequence). V drops 3 bases and J drops 5 bases, leaving 16 bases in between. From its cysteine to its phenylalanine, the CDR3 spans 15 amino acids. Of the CDR3's DNA, 36 bases were read; they are in frame from base 1. This TCR came from a woman aged 18 to 75 with a cervical HPV16 infection that either progressed to CIN3+ or cleared (not recorded which). The chain links TRBV7-9 with TRBJ1-2; no D gene can be assigned with confidence. Sequenced sample: blood buffy coat. The CDR3 region has the sequence CASSFNGEAAYGYTF. Incomplete CDR3 DNA: TGTGCCAGCAGCTTTAACGGGGAGGCGGCTTATGGC.